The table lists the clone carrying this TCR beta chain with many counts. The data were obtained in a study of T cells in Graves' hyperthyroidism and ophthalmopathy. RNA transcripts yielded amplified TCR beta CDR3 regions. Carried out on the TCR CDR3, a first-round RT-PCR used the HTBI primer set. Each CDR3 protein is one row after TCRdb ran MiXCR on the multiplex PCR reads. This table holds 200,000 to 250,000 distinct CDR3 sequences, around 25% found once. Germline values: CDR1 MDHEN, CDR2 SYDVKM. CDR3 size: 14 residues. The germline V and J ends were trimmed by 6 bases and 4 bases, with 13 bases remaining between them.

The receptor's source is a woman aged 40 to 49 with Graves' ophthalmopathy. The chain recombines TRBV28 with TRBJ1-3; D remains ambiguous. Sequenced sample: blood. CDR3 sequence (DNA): TGTGCCAGCAGGAACGGTTTGCGAGGAAACACCATATATTTT. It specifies CASRNGLRGNTIYF.